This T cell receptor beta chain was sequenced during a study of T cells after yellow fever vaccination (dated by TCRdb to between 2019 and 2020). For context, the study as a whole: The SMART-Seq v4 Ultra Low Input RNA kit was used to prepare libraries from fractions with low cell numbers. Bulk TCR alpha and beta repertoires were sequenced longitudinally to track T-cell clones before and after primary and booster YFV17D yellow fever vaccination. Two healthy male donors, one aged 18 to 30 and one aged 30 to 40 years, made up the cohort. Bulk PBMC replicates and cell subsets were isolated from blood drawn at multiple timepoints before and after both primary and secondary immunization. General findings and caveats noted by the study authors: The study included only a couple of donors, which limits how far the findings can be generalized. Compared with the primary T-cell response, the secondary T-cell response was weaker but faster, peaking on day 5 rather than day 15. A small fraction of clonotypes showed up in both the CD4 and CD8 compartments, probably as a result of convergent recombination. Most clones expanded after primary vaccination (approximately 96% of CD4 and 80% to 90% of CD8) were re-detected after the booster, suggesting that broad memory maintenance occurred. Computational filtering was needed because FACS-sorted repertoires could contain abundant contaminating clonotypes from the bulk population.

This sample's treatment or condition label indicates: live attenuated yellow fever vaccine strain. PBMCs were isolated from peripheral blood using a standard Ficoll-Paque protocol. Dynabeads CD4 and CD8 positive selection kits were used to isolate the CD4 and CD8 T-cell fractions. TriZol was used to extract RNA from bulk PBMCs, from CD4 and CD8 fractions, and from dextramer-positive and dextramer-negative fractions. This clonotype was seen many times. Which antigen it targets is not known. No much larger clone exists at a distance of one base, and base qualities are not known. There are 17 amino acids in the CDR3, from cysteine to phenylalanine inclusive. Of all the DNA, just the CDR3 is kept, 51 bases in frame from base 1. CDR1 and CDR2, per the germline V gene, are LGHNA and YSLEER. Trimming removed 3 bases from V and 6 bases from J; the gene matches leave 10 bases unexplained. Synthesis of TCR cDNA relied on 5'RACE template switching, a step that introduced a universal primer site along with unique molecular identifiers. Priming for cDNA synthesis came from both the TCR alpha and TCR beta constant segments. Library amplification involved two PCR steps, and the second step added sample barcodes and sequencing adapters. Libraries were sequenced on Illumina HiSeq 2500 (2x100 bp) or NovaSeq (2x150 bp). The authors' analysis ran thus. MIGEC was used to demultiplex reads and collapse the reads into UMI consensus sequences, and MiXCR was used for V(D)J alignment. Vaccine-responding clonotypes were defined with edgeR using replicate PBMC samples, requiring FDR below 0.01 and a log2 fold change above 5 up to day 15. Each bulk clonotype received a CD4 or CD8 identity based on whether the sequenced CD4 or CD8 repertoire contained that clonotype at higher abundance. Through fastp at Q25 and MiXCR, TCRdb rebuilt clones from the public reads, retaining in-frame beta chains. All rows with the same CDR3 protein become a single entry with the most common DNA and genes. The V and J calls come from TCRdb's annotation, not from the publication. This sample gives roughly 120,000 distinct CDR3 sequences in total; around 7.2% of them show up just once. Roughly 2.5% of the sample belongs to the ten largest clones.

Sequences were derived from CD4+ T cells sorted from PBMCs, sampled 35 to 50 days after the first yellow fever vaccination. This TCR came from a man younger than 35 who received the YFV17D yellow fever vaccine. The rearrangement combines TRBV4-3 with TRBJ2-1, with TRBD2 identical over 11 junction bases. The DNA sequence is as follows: TGCGCCAGCAGCCAGAAGGCCACTAGCGGGGGTATCAATGAGCAGTTCTTC. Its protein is CASSQKATSGGINEQFF.